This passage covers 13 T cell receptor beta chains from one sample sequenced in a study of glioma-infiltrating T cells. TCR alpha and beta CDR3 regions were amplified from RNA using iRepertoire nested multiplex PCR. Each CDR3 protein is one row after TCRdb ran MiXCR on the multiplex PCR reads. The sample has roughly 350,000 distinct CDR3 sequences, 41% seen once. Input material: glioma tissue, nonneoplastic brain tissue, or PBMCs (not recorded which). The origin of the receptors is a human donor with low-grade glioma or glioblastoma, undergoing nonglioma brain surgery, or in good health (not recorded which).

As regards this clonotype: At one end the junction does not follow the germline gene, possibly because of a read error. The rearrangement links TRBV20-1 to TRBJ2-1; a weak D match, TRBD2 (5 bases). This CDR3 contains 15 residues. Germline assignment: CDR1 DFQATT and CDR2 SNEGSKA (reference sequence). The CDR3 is CTAQDSVRSYNEQFF. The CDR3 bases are TGTACTGCCCAAGATAGCGTCCGCTCCTACAATGAGCAGTTCTTC.

CDR3 sequence (DNA): TGTGCCAGCAGCATCGGGGTTTACGAGCAGTACTTC. Translation gives CASSIGVYEQYF. V usage is TRBV11-2 and J usage is TRBJ2-7; TRBD2 is a possible D gene (5 bases). The CDR3 runs to 12 residues. V was cut by 5 bases and J by 4 bases, with 9 bases left in between. The V gene's germline CDR1 is SGHAT and CDR2 FQNNGV.

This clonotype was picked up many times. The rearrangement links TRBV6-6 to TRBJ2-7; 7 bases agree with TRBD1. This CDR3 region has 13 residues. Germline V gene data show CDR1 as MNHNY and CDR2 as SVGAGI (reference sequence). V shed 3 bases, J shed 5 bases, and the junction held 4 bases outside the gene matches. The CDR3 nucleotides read TGTGCCAGCAGTTATTCACAGGGGAACGAGCAGTACTTC. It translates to CASSYSQGNEQYF.

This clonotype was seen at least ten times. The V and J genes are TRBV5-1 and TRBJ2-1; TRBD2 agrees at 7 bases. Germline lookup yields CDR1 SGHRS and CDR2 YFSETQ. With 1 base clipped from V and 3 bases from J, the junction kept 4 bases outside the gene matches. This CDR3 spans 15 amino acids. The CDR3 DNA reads TGCGCCAGCAGCTTGACGACTAGCTTCTACAATGAGCAGTTCTTC. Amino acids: CASSLTTSFYNEQFF.

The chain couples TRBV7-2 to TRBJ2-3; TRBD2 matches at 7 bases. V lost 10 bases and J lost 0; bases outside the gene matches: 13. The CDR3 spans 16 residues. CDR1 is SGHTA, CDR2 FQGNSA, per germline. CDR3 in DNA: TGTGCCACCGGGAGGTCCAACCCTACTAGCACAGATACGCAGTATTTT. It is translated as CATGRSNPTSTDTQYF.

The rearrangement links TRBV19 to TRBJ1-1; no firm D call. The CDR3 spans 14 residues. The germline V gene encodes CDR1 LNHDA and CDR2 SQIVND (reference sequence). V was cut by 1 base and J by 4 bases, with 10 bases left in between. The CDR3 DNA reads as TGTGCCAGTAGTATAGTTCGGGGAGCCACTGAAGCTTTCTTT. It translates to CASSIVRGATEAFF.

The CDR3 DNA is TGCAGTGCAAGGACTAGCGGGAGGATTGAAAAGTTCTTC. Its protein is CSARTSGRIEKFF. The chain employs TRBV20-1 and TRBJ2-1, with 14 bases matching TRBD2. V was clipped by 6 bases and J by 14 bases; unmatched bases: 9. The germline CDR1 and CDR2 sequences are DFQATT and SNEGSKA (reference sequence). This CDR3 contains 13 residues.

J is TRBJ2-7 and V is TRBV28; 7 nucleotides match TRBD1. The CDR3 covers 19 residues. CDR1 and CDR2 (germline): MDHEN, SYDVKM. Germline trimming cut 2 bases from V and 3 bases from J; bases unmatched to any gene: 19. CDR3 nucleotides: TGTGCCAGCAGTTTAGAATTGAGCGGTCGACAGGGACGTCTCTACGAGCAGTACTTC. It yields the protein CASSLELSGRQGRLYEQYF.

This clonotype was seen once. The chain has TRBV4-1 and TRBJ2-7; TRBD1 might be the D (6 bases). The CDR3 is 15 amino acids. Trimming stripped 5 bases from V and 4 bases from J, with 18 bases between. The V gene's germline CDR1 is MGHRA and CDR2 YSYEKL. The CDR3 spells CASSFPGRTAYEQYF. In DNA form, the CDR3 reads TGCGCCAGCAGCTTTCCGGGACGGACAGCTTACGAGCAGTACTTC.

CDR3 region: CASSYSGKGNQPQHF. For the CDR3, the DNA is TGTGCCAGCAGTTACTCAGGGAAGGGCAATCAGCCCCAGCATTTT. This rearrangement joins TRBV6-6 to TRBJ1-5; D remains ambiguous. The V gene lost 0 bases and the J gene lost 2 bases, with 8 bases spanning the gap. The CDR3 is 15 amino acids. Looked up from germline, CDR1 is MNHNY and CDR2 is SVGAGI (reference sequence).

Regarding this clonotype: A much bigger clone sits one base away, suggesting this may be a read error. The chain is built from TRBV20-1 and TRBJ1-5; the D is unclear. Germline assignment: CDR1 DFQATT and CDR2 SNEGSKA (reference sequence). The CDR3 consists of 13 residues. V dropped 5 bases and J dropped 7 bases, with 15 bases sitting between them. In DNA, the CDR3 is TGCAGTGCTCTCAAAGTGACGGGACAGCCCCAGCATTTT. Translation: CSALKVTGQPQHF.

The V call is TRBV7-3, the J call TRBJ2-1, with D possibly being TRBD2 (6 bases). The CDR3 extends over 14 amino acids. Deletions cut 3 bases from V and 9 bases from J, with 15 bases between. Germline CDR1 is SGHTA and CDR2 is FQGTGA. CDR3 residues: CASSLTNTGGEQFF. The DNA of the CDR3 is TGTGCCAGCAGCTTGACCAATACCGGGGGTGAGCAGTTCTTC.

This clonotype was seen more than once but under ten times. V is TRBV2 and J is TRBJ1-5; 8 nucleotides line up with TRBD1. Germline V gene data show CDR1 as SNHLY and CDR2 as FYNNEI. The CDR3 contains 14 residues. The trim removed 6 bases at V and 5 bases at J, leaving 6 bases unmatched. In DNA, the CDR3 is TGTGCCAGCAGCGATGGGACAGGATATCAGCCCCAGCATTTT. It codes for CASSDGTGYQPQHF.